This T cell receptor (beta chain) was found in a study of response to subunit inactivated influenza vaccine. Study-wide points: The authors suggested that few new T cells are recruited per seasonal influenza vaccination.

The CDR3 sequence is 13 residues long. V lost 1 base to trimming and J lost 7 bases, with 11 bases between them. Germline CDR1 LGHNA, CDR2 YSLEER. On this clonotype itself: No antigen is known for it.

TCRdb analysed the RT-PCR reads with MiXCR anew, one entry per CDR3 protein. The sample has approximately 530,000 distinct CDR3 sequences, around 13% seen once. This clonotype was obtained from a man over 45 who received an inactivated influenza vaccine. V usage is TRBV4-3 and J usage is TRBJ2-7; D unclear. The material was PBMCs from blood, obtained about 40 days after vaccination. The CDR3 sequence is CASSQARAREQYF. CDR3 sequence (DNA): TGCGCCAGCAGCCAAGCACGGGCGAGAGAGCAGTACTTC.